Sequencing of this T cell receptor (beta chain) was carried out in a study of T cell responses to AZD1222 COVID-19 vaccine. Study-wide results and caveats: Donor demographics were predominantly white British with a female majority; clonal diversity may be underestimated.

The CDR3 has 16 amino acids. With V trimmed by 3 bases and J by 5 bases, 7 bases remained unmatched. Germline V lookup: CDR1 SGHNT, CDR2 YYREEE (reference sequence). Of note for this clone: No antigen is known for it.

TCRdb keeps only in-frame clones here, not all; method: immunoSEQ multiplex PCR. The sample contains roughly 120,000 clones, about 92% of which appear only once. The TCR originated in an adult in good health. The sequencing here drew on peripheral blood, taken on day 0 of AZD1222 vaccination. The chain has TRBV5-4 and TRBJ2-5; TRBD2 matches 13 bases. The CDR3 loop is CASSWPGTSGTETQYF. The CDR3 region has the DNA TGTGCCAGCAGCTGGCCCGGGACTAGCGGGACGGAGACCCAGTACTTC.